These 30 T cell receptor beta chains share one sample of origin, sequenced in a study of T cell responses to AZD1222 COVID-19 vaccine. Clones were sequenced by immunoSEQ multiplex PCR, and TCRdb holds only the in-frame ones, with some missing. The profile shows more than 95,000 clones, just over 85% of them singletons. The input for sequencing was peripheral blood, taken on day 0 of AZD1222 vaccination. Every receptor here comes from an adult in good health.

CDR3 amino acids: CASSKGWDTGELFF. The DNA for the CDR3 is TGTGCCAGCAGCAAAGGGTGGGACACCGGGGAGCTGTTTTTT. The chain carries TRBV7-3 and TRBJ2-2; D gene unclear. The germline V gene has CDR1 SGHTA and CDR2 FQGTGA. V was clipped by 5 bases and J by 3 bases, with 10 bases between them. The CDR3 is 14 amino acids.

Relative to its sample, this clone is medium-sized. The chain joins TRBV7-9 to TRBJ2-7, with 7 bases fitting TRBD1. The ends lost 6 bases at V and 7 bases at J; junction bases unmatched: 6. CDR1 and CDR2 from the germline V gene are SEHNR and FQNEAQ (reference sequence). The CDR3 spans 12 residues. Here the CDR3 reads CASRGDRVEQYF. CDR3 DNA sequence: TGTGCCAGCAGAGGAGACAGGGTAGAGCAGTACTTC.

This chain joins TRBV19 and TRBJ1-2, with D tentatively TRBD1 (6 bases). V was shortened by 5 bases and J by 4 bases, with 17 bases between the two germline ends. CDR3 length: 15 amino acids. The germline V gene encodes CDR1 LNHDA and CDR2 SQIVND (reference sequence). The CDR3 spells CASSGGDRRVYGYTF. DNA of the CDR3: TGTGCCAGTAGTGGAGGTGACAGGAGAGTCTATGGCTACACCTTC.

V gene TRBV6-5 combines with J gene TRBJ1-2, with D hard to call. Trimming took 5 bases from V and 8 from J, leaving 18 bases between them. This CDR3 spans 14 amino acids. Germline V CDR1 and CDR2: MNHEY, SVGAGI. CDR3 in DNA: TGTGCCAGCAGTCCCGCTCGGAGATCGGGGGGCTACACCTTC. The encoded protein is CASSPARRSGGYTF.

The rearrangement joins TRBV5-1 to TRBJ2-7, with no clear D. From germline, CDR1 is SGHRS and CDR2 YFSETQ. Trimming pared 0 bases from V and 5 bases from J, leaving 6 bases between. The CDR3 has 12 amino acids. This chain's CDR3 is CASSLDVHEQYF. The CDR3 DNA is TGCGCCAGCAGCTTGGATGTCCACGAGCAGTACTTC.

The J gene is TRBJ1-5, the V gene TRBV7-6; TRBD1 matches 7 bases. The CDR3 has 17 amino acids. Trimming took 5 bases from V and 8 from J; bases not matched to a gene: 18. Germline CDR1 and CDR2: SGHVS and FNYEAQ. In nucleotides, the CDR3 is TGTGCCAGCAGCCAATTGAAAGGGACAGTCGAGGTGGAGCCCCAGCATTTT. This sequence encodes CASSQLKGTVEVEPQHF. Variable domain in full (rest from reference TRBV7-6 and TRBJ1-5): GAGVSQSPRYKVTKRGQDVALRCDPISGHVSLYWYRQALGQGPEFLTYFNYEAQQDKSGLPNDRFSAERPEGSISTLTIQRTEQRDSAMYRCASSQLKGTVEVEPQHFGDGTRLSIL.

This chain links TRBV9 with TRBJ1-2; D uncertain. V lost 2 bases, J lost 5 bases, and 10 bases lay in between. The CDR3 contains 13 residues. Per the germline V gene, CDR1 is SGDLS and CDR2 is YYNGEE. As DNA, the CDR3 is TGTGCCAGCAGCGTGGAAGGGCTATATGGCTACACCTTC. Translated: CASSVEGLYGYTF.

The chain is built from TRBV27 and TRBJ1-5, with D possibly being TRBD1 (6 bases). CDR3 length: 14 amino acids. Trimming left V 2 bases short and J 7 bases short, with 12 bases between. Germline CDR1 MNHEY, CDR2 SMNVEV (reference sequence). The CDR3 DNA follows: TGTGCCAGCAGTTTAGGGGGGGCTGGGCAGCCCCAGCATTTT. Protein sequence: CASSLGGAGQPQHF.

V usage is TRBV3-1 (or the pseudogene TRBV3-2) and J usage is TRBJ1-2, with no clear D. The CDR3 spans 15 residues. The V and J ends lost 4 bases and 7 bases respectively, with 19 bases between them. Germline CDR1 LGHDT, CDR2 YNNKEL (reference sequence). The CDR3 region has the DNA TGTGCCAGCAGCCCCCTCATCTCAACTGGGGTTGGCTACACCTTC. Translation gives CASSPLISTGVGYTF.

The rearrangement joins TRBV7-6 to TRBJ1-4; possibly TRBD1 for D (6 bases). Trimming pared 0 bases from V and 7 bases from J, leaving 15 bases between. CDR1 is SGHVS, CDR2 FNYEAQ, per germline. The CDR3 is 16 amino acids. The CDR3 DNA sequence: TGTGCCAGCAGCTTAGCTCCCCCAGGGGAAGGTGAAAAACTGTTTTTT. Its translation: CASSLAPPGEGEKLFF.

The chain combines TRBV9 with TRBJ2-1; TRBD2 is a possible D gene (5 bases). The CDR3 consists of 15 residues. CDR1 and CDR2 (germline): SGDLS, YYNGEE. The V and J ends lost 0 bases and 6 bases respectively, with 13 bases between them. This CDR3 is CASSVGGSESNEQFF. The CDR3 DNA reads TGTGCCAGCAGCGTAGGAGGGAGCGAGAGCAATGAGCAGTTCTTC.

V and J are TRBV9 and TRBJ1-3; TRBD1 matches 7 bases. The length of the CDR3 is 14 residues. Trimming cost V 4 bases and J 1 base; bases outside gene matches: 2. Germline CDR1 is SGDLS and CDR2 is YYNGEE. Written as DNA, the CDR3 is TGTGCCAGCAGCCGGACAGGTTCTGGAAACACCATATATTTT. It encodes CASSRTGSGNTIYF. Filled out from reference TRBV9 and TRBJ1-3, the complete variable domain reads DSGVTQTPKHLITATGQRVTLRCSPRSGDLSVYWYQQSLDQGLQFLIQYYNGEERAKGNILERFSAQQFPDLHSELNLSSLELGDSALYFCASSRTGSGNTIYFGEGSWLTVV.

The CDR3 loop is CASSQVHLSGTSFGNTIYF. The DNA of the CDR3 is TGCGCCAGCAGCCAAGTCCACTTATCCGGGACGAGTTTTGGGAACACCATATATTTT. The chain couples TRBV4-1 to TRBJ1-3; D possibly corresponds to TRBD1 (5 bases). In germline, CDR1 is MGHRA, CDR2 YSYEKL. V was cut by 1 base and J by 7 bases, with 26 bases left in between. This CDR3 comprises 19 residues.

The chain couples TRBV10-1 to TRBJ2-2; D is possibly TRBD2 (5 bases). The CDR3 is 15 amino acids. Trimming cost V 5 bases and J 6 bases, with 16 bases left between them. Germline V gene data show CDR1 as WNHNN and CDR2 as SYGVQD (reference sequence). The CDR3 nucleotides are TGCGCCAGCAGTTCCTTGGGGAGCCGGGCCGGGGAGCTGTTTTTT. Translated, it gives CASSSLGSRAGELFF.

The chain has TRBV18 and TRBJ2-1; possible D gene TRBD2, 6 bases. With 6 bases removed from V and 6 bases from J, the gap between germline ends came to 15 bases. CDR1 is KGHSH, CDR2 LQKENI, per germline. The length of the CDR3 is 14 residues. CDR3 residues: CASSSREASNEQFF. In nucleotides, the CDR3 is TGTGCCAGCTCGTCCAGGGAGGCTAGCAATGAGCAGTTCTTC.

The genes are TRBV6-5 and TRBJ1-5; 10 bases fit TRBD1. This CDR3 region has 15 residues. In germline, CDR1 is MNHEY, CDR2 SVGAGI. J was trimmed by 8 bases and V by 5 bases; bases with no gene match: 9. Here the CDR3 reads CASSRSGQGSEPQHF. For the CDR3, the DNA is TGTGCCAGCAGTCGTTCGGGACAGGGGTCCGAGCCCCAGCATTTT.

The DNA for the CDR3 is TGTGCCAGCAGCTCCCCTCGGGGGGCAACTGAAGCTTTCTTT. Amino acids: CASSSPRGATEAFF. The chain links TRBV13 to TRBJ1-1; tentative D call: TRBD1 (6 bases). Germline V CDR1 and CDR2: PRHDT, FYEKMQ (reference sequence). This CDR3 spans 14 amino acids. Trimming stripped 4 bases from V and 5 bases from J, with 14 bases between.

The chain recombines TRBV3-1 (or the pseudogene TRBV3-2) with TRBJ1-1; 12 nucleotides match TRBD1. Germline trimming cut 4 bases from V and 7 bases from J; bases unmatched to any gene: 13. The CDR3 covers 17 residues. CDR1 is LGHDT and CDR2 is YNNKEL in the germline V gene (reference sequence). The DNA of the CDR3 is TGTGCCAGCAGCCCGCGGCGGGACAGGGGGCTAGGAGATGAAGCTTTCTTT. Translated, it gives CASSPRRDRGLGDEAFF.

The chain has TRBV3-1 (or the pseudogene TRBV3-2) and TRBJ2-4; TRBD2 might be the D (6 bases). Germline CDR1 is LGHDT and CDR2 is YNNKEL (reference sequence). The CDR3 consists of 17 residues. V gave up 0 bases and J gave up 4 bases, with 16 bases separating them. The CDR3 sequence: CASSQEWTTRRKNIQYF. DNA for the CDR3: TGTGCCAGCAGCCAAGAGTGGACTACCCGTAGAAAAAACATTCAGTACTTC.

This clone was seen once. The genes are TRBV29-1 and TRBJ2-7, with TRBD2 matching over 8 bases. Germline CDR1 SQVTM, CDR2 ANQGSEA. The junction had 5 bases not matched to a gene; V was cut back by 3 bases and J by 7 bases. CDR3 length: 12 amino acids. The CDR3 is CSVERLAGEQYF. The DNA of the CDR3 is TGCAGCGTTGAGCGCCTAGCGGGTGAGCAGTACTTC.

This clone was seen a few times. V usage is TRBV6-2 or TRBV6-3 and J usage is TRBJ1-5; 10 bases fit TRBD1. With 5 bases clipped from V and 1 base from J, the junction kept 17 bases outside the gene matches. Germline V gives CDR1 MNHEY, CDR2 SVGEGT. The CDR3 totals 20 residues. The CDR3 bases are TGTGCCAGCAGTACCAACTTCCGGGACAGGGGATCGGTGAGCAATCAGCCCCAGCATTTT. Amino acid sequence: CASSTNFRDRGSVSNQPQHF.

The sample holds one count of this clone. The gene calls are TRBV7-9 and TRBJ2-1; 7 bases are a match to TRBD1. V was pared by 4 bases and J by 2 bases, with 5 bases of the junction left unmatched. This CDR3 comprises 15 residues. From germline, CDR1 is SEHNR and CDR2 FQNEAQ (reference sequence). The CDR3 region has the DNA TGTGCCAGCAGCTCCCCGACAGGGCCCTACAATGAGCAGTTCTTC. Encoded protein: CASSSPTGPYNEQFF.

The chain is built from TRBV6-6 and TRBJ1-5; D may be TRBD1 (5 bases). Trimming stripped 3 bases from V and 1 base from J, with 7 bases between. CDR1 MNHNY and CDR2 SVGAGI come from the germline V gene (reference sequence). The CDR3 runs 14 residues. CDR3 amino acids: CASSYGGSNQPQHF. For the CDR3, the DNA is TGTGCCAGCAGTTATGGGGGAAGCAATCAGCCCCAGCATTTT.

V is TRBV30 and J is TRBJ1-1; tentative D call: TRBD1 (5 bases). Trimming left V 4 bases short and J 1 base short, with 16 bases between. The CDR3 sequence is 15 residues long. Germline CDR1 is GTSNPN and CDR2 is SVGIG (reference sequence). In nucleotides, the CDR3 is TGTGCCTGGACGAGGGGATGGGTTAAGAACACTGAAGCTTTCTTT. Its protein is CAWTRGWVKNTEAFF.

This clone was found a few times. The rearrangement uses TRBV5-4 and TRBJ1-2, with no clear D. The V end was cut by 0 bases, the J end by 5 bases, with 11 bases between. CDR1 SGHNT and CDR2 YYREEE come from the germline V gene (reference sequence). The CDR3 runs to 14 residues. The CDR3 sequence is CASSLVQRGYGYTF. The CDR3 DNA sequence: TGTGCCAGCAGCTTGGTGCAGCGAGGGTATGGCTACACCTTC.

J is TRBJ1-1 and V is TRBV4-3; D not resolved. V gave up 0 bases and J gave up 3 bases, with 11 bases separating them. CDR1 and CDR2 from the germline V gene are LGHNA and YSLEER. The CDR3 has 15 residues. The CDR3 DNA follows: TGCGCCAGCAGCCAAGACTGGGGATCGGACACTGAAGCTTTCTTT. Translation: CASSQDWGSDTEAFF.

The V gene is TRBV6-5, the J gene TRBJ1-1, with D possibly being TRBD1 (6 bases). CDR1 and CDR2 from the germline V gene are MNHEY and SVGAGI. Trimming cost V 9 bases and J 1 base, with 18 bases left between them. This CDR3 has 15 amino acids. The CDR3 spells CASNRDTAWNTEAFF. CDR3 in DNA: TGTGCCAGTAACCGGGACACCGCATGGAACACTGAAGCTTTCTTT.

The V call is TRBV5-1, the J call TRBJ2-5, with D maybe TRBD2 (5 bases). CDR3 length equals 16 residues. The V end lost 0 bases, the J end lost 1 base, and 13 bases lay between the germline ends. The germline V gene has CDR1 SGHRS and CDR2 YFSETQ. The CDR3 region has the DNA TGCGCCAGCAGCTTGGATCTTGGTAGCGTCCAAGAGACCCAGTACTTC. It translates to CASSLDLGSVQETQYF.

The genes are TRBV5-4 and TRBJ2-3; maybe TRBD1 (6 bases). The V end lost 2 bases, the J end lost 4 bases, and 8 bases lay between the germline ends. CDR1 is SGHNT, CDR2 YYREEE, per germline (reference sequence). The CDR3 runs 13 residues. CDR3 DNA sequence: TGTGCCAGCAGCTTTGGGGGCGCAGATACGCAGTATTTT. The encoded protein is CASSFGGADTQYF.

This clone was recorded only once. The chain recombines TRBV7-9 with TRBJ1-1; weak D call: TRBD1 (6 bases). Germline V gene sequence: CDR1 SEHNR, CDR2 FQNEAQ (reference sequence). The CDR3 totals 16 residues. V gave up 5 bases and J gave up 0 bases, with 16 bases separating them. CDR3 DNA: TGTGCCAGCAGCCCCGGGGGGGCCATCCTGAACACTGAAGCTTTCTTT. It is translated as CASSPGGAILNTEAFF. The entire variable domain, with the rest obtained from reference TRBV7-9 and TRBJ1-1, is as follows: DTGVSQNPRHKITKRGQNVTFRCDPISEHNRLYWYRQTLGQGPEFLTYFQNEAQLEKSRLLSDRFSAERPKGSFSTLEIQRTEQGDSAMYLCASSPGGAILNTEAFFGQGTRLTVV.